This entry features one T cell receptor (beta chain) sequence. Antigen specificity is unknown. One junction end disagrees with the germline gene, perhaps due to a read error. The repertoire was sequenced with immunoSEQ multiplex PCR; TCRdb's copy has only in-frame clones and lacks some. Of roughly 1 million clones listed, around 74% are singletons. Every one of the donors was a Caucasian adult that lived in Nashville, Tennessee. This record belongs to a study of shared clonotypes between healthy human individuals. The wider study: The donors, a couple of women and a few men, were aged 18 to 49.

The V gene's germline CDR1 is SGHRS and CDR2 YFSETQ. The CDR3 is 15 amino acids. Whole-study results and caveats: Clonotypes shared by all four sorted-subset donors had higher generation probabilities than non-shared clonotypes.

Sequenced material: memory CD4+ T cells sorted from blood. Subset in this sample: CD45RA-negative fraction. The chain uses TRBV5-1 and TRBJ2-7; 7 positions agree with TRBD2. This receptor was taken from a man younger than 35 in good health. CDR3 in DNA: TGTGCCAGCAGCCAGTGGTGGGACTACTACTACGAGCAGTACTTC. Its protein product is CASSQWWDYYYEQYF.